These 20 T cell receptor beta chains originate from one sample sequenced in a study of neurological immune-mediated disorders. TCRdb recomputed calls from the 5' RACE reads with MiXCR, one row per CDR3 protein. The data show some 71,000 distinct CDR3 sequences, roughly a tenth seen once. The time point: longitudinal time-point 1 (baseline). The sample was PBMCs. These receptors were obtained from a man between 25 and 39 years old in good health.

This clonotype was observed many times. Relative to the germline gene, one junction end is altered; a read error may explain this. V and J are TRBV27 and TRBJ2-5; 7 bases align to TRBD1. The CDR3 has 12 amino acids. Germline-derived CDR1 and CDR2 are MNHEY and SMNVEV (reference sequence). CDR3 coding DNA: TGTGCCAGCAGTTTATCAGGGGGACAGTCTCACTTC. This codes for CASSLSGGQSHF.

About this clonotype itself: At one of its ends the junction is not consistent with the germline gene, which may arise from a read error. The chain recombines TRBV7-8 with TRBJ2-3; 14 bases align to TRBD2. Germline values: CDR1 SGHVS, CDR2 FQNEAQ. The CDR3 loop spans 17 amino acids. Here the CDR3 DNA reads TGTGACAGCAGCCCCGGCTCGACTAGCGGGGGGGGCCGTACGCAGAATTTT. Its translation is CDSSPGSTSGGGRTQNF.

This clonotype was counted ten times or more. The chain employs TRBV4-1 and TRBJ1-5; a possible D gene is TRBD1 (6 bases). Germline V gene data show CDR1 as MGHRA and CDR2 as YSYEKL. V lost 1 base and J 4 bases, leaving 8 bases between the germline ends. The CDR3 contains 14 residues. The CDR3 coding sequence is TGCGCCAGCAGCCAAGCCAGGGGAAATCAGCCCCAGCATTTT. Translation: CASSQARGNQPQHF.

On this clonotype itself: A single base separates this from a much larger clone, so it may be a read error. This chain links TRBV20-1 with TRBJ2-7, with 11 bases identical to TRBD2. Germline lookup yields CDR1 DFQATT and CDR2 SNEGSKA (reference sequence). The CDR3 covers 17 residues. Losses at the gene ends were 0 bases for V and 3 bases for J; bases not matched to a gene: 10. CDR3 DNA sequence: TGCAGTGCTAGAGATACCCCTAGCGGGAGGACCTTCTACGAGCAGTACTTC. Protein: CSARDTPSGRTFYEQYF.

The sample holds many counts of this clonotype. The chain employs TRBV11-2 and TRBJ2-6; unclear D gene. Deletions cut 0 bases from V and 3 bases from J, with 3 bases between. Germline loops: CDR1 SGHAT, CDR2 FQNNGV. CDR3 length: 14 residues. The CDR3 DNA follows: TGTGCCAGCAGCTTAGATCATGGGGCCAACGTCCTGACTTTC. Its translation: CASSLDHGANVLTF.

This clonotype was seen at least ten times. The chain employs TRBV3-1 and TRBJ2-5, with D perhaps matching TRBD2 (6 bases). This CDR3 region has 15 residues. Deletions cut 1 base from V and 2 bases from J, with 11 bases between. In germline, CDR1 is LGHDT, CDR2 YNNKEL (reference sequence). Here the CDR3 reads CASSQAGTLQETQYF. CDR3 DNA: TGTGCCAGCAGCCAAGCCGGGACTTTGCAAGAGACCCAGTACTTC.

This clonotype was detected ten times or more. The chain has TRBV7-2 and TRBJ2-7; tentative D call: TRBD2 (5 bases). There are 14 residues in the CDR3. Germline V gene lookup returns CDR1 SGHTA and CDR2 FQGNSA. V gave up 0 bases and J gave up 2 bases, with 8 bases separating them. The CDR3, as DNA: TGTGCCAGCAGCTTAGCGCGGGCCGCCTACGAGCAGTACTTC. Its protein product is CASSLARAAYEQYF.

The V gene is TRBV5-6, the J gene TRBJ2-5, with D unclear. Germline V lookup: CDR1 SGHDT, CDR2 YYEEEE. The CDR3 has 14 amino acids. Trimming took 3 bases from V and 2 from J, leaving 11 bases between them. The CDR3 DNA reads as TGTGCCAGCAGCTCCCGGGTGAGGCAAGAGACCCAGTACTTC. It encodes CASSSRVRQETQYF.

This clonotype was observed at least ten times. The chain carries TRBV5-1 and TRBJ2-3; 7 bases align to TRBD2. The CDR3 length is 15 residues. V lost 4 bases, J lost 1 base, and 6 bases stayed unmatched. Germline assignment: CDR1 SGHRS and CDR2 YFSETQ. Here the CDR3 reads CASSLIAGGTDTQYF. The CDR3 region has the DNA TGCGCCAGCAGCCTCATCGCGGGAGGCACAGATACGCAGTATTTT.

Remarks on this clonotype: This clone may be a read error of a much larger clone one base away. This rearrangement joins TRBV27 to TRBJ2-3; the D gene is possibly TRBD2 (6 bases). The V gene's germline CDR1 is MNHEY and CDR2 SMNVEV (reference sequence). This CDR3 comprises 15 residues. The CDR3: CSSSLLGRGSDTQYF. CDR3 sequence (DNA): TGTTCCAGCAGTTTACTCGGGAGAGGTTCAGATACGCAGTATTTT.

Ten or more counts support this clonotype. V is TRBV20-1 and J is TRBJ2-7; D may correspond to TRBD1 or TRBD2 (5 bases each). Trimming took off 4 bases at V and 7 bases at J, with 17 bases between the two ends. This CDR3 contains 13 residues. CDR1 is DFQATT, CDR2 SNEGSKA, per germline (reference sequence). The CDR3: CSATGTEAGEQYF. The DNA of the CDR3 is TGCAGTGCTACCGGGACCGAGGCAGGGGAGCAGTACTTC.

This clonotype was found many times. The chain carries TRBV20-1 and TRBJ2-7; TRBD2 is a possible D gene (5 bases). Between the trimmed V and J ends, which lost 3 bases and 12 bases, there was a span of 18 bases. In germline, CDR1 is DFQATT, CDR2 SNEGSKA (reference sequence). The CDR3 loop spans 12 amino acids. The CDR3 DNA reads as TGCAGTGCTAGCCGAGGGTTTCTCTCCACGTACTTC. Protein: CSASRGFLSTYF.

This clonotype occurred many times. The gene calls are TRBV28 and TRBJ1-2; TRBD1 aligns across 7 bases. Germline trimming cut 5 bases from V and 3 bases from J; bases unmatched to any gene: 9. This CDR3 has 15 amino acids. In germline, CDR1 is MDHEN, CDR2 SYDVKM. The CDR3 protein is CASSGTGDKDYGYTF. The CDR3 bases are TGTGCCAGCAGTGGAACAGGGGATAAGGACTATGGCTACACCTTC.

This clonotype has at least ten counts. This chain connects TRBV7-2 to TRBJ1-5; D not certain. The CDR3 is 15 residues long. Germline CDR1 is SGHTA and CDR2 is FQGNSA. Trimming took 5 bases from V and 2 from J, leaving 13 bases between them. The chain's CDR3 is CASSPVFGRNQPQHF. Written as DNA, the CDR3 is TGTGCCAGCAGCCCCGTCTTCGGCCGCAATCAGCCCCAGCATTTT.

This clonotype was counted many times. The V and J genes are TRBV20-1 and TRBJ1-1; D remains ambiguous. The CDR3 loop spans 15 amino acids. Per germline, CDR1 DFQATT and CDR2 SNEGSKA (reference sequence). Trimming pared 0 bases from V and 0 bases from J, leaving 11 bases between. The CDR3 spells CSARETEPLNTEAFF. CDR3 DNA: TGCAGTGCTAGAGAAACAGAACCGCTGAACACTGAAGCTTTCTTT.

This clonotype was picked up a small number of times. The chain has TRBV5-8 and TRBJ1-5; 9 bases agree with TRBD1. The CDR3 spans 15 residues. Germline CDR1 is SGHTS and CDR2 is YDEGEE. The ends lost 4 bases at V and 5 bases at J; junction bases unmatched: 7. The CDR3 loop is CASSPSGTGHQPQHF. For the CDR3, the DNA is TGTGCCAGCAGCCCGTCCGGGACAGGGCATCAGCCCCAGCATTTT. Full variable domain (missing parts from reference TRBV5-8 and TRBJ1-5): EAGVTQSPTHLIKTRGQQATLRCSPISGHTSVYWYQQALGLGLQFLLWYDEGEERNRGNFPPRFSGRQFPNYSSELNVNALELEDSALYLCASSPSGTGHQPQHFGDGTRLSIL.

At least ten counts were recorded for this clonotype. V usage is TRBV7-2 and J usage is TRBJ2-1, with 9 nucleotides matching TRBD2. J gave up 7 bases and V 1 base, and 5 bases lay outside the gene matches. This CDR3 is 15 amino acids long. Germline CDR1 and CDR2: SGHTA and FQGNSA. CDR3 sequence: CASSLVLTSGNEQFF. The CDR3 DNA follows: TGTGCCAGCAGCTTAGTTTTAACTAGCGGGAATGAGCAGTTCTTC.

The table lists this clonotype with many counts. The genes are TRBV20-1 and TRBJ2-3, with TRBD2 identical over 7 bases. There are 15 residues in the CDR3. The J segment lost 6 bases and the V segment lost 0 bases, leaving 9 bases of the junction unmatched. Germline loops: CDR1 DFQATT, CDR2 SNEGSKA (reference sequence). The CDR3 loop is CSARDIAGVTDTQYF. CDR3 DNA: TGCAGTGCTAGAGATATCGCGGGAGTAACGGATACGCAGTATTTT.

In this sample, this clonotype turned up many times. V usage is TRBV12-3 or TRBV12-4 and J usage is TRBJ1-1; D not resolved. This CDR3 has 11 amino acids. Trimming took 6 bases from V and 1 from J, leaving 3 bases between them. The CDR3 protein is CASRGNTEAFF. CDR3 nucleotide sequence: TGTGCCAGCAGGGGGAACACTGAAGCTTTCTTT.

Notes on this clonotype: The conserved closing phenylalanine or tryptophan is absent in this CDR3, likely reflecting a read error. The chain employs TRBV29-1 and TRBJ1-3; D is unclear. The CDR3 has 11 residues. The V end lost 3 bases, the J end lost 8 bases, and 8 bases lay between the germline ends. Germline V gene lookup returns CDR1 SQVTM and CDR2 ANQGSEA. The CDR3 DNA reads as TGCAGCGTTGAGAACGGCCACACCATATATTCT. This sequence encodes CSVENGHTIYS.